Presented here are 3 T cell receptor beta chains from one specimen sequenced in a study of T cells after yellow fever vaccination. TCRdb re-called the 5' RACE reads with MiXCR, one entry per CDR3 protein. Of 450,000 to 550,000 distinct CDR3 sequences in the sample, over 15% were seen once. The material was PBMCs, obtained 15 days after the yellow fever booster vaccination. These receptors were obtained from a man aged 25 to 40 who received the YFV17D yellow fever vaccine.

This clonotype appeared a few times. This chain connects TRBV28 to TRBJ1-5; a possible D gene is TRBD1 (6 bases). Per the germline V gene, CDR1 is MDHEN and CDR2 is SYDVKM. Trimming removed 10 bases at V and 4 bases at J, with 11 bases between. This CDR3 has 12 amino acids. Here the CDR3 reads CAITGPNQPQHF. The DNA for the CDR3 is TGTGCCATAACAGGGCCTAATCAGCCCCAGCATTTT.

This clonotype was counted only a few times. J is TRBJ2-3 and V is TRBV28, with TRBD1 matching 9 bases. This CDR3 is built from 15 residues. Germline CDR1 is MDHEN and CDR2 is SYDVKM. The V segment lost 7 bases and the J segment 3 bases; nucleotides outside the gene matches: 8. CDR3 nucleotides: TGTGCCAGCAAAGGGACAGGGAAGGGGACAGATACGCAGTATTTT. Translation gives CASKGTGKGTDTQYF.

The rearrangement links TRBV29-1 to TRBJ2-5, with D hard to call. This CDR3 spans 12 amino acids. Deletions cut 8 bases from V and 4 bases from J, with 14 bases between. Germline loops: CDR1 SQVTM, CDR2 ANQGSEA. CDR3 coding DNA: TGCAGCACCCAGACGGACCGAGAGACCCAGTACTTC. Translation gives CSTQTDRETQYF. Full variable domain (outside the CDR3, taken from reference TRBV29-1 and TRBJ2-5): SAVISQKPSRDICQRGTSLTIQCQVDSQVTMMFWYRQQPGQSLTLIATANQGSEATYESGFVIDKFPISRPNLTFSTLTVSNMSPEDSSIYLCSTQTDRETQYFGPGTRLLVL.